Listed below are T cell receptor beta chains from one sample, sequenced in a study of blood T cell repertoires in COVID-19. Method: immunoSEQ multiplex PCR; TCRdb's copy keeps in-frame clones and lacks some. The table records some 100,000 clones, roughly 89% of them present only once. Sequencing was done on a sample of peripheral blood. These receptor sequences come from a man aged 70 or older with acute or convalescent COVID-19. The CDR3 runs from the conserved cysteine through the conserved F or W. A D gene is named only where the DNA matches it firmly.

j_gene | v_gene | len | d_gene | CDR3aa | CDR3nt
TRBJ1-4 | TRBV9 | 16 | TRBD1 | CASSVSPRDRGEKLFF | TGTGCCAGCAGCGTAAGCCCCCGGGACAGGGGTGAAAAACTGTTTTTT
TRBJ2-5 | TRBV7-9 | 14 | - | CASSLGRHGETQYF | TGTGCCAGCAGCTTGGGGCGACACGGGGAGACCCAGTACTTC
TRBJ1-1 | TRBV5-1 | 15 | - | CASSLHPQGKTEAFF | TGCGCCAGCAGCTTGCATCCTCAGGGGAAAACTGAAGCTTTCTTT
TRBJ1-1 | TRBV5-4 | 16 | TRBD1 | CASSFGQGLYGTEAFF | TGTGCCAGCAGCTTCGGACAGGGGCTTTACGGCACTGAAGCTTTCTTT
TRBJ2-2 | TRBV12-5 | 18 | - | CASGLGEPFAENTGELFF | TGTGCTAGTGGTTTGGGAGAACCCTTCGCGGAAAACACCGGGGAGCTGTTTTTT
TRBJ2-7 | TRBV15 | 17 | TRBD1 | CATSRAGTGGAVYEQYF | TGTGCCACCAGCAGGGCCGGGACAGGGGGCGCCGTCTACGAGCAGTACTTC
TRBJ2-7 | TRBV5-6 | 14 | TRBD2 | CASSLSGRSYEQYF | TGTGCCAGCAGCCTTAGCGGGAGATCCTACGAGCAGTACTTC
TRBJ2-1 | TRBV6-2/TRBV6-3 | 15 | TRBD2 | CASSYWGGGPSEQFF | TGTGCCAGCAGTTACTGGGGGGGAGGGCCAAGTGAGCAGTTCTTC
TRBJ2-3 | TRBV2 | 14 | - | CASKQGLSTDTQYF | TGTGCCAGCAAACAGGGATTAAGCACAGATACGCAGTATTTT
TRBJ1-1 | TRBV5-6 | 15 | - | CASSLGGWGDTEAFF | TGTGCCAGCAGCTTAGGTGGGTGGGGAGACACTGAAGCTTTCTTT
TRBJ2-3 | TRBV4-1 | 15 | TRBD2 | CASSQGLAGGDTQYF | TGCGCCAGCAGCCAAGGACTAGCGGGGGGGGATACGCAGTATTTT